This TCR beta chain appears in the sequencing data of a study of blood T cells in healthy people across ages. Overall study results and limits: Long-lived donors had more naive CD4+ cells and higher diversity than aged donors. The CMV status of each donor remained undetermined, and this could have confounded shifts in expanded clonotypes.

Combining a sample-barcoded 5' primer with a J-beta primer mix, a second PCR ran for about 7 to 12 cycles. In TCRdb, the 5' RACE reads were re-called with MiXCR into one record per CDR3 protein. Of about 1,500,000 distinct CDR3 sequences listed, 28% are singletons. The V gene's germline CDR1 is SGHKS and CDR2 YYEKEE (reference sequence). V was shortened by 0 bases and J by 7 bases, with 9 bases between the two germline ends. The CDR3 covers 13 residues. About this clonotype: Its specificity is unknown.

This chain uses TRBV5-5 with TRBJ2-3; TRBD1 or TRBD2 may be the D gene (5 bases each). Source material: blood. This TCR derives from a woman aged 25 to 39 in good health. This chain's CDR3 is CASSLAEGYTQYF. In DNA, the CDR3 is TGTGCCAGCAGCTTGGCAGAGGGGTATACGCAGTATTTT.